These T cell receptor beta chains were read from a single sample in a study of radiation and T cells in renal cell carcinoma. Measured with immunoSEQ multiplex PCR; TCRdb has only the in-frame clones, and not every one. Altogether some 120,000 clones are present, approximately 80% being singletons, with the ten largest covering approximately 2%. The sequencing used blood, collected from a patient whose treatment included radiotherapy and nephrectomy. All receptors derive from a woman aged 55 to 70 with renal cell carcinoma. The CDR3 runs from the conserved cysteine through the conserved F or W. A D gene is named only where the DNA matches it firmly. Rows give clone size only sometimes, using once, few, many, or a class for an expanded clone.

NA NA TRBJ2-7 TRBV7-9 TGTGCCAGCAGCTTAGGGGCAGGGGAGGGCAGCTCCTACGAGCAGTACTTC CASSLGAGEGSSYEQYF
NA NA TRBJ1-1 TRBV4-1 TGCGCCAGCAGCCAAGAAACGGGGGGTAACACTGAAGCTTTCTTT CASSQETGGNTEAFF
NA NA TRBJ1-5 TRBV21-1 TGTGCCAGCAGCAATCGGCCAGAGACCCATGTCAATCAGCCCCAGCATTTT CASSNRPETHVNQPQHF
NA NA TRBJ2-1 TRBV27 TGTGCCAGCAGTTTAACCGGTTCAAACAATGAGCAGTTCTTC CASSLTGSNNEQFF
NA TRBD2 TRBJ2-1 TRBV5-1 TGCGCCAGCAGCTCCCGGGGTAGCGGGAGCCCTCCTGGTGAGCAGTTCTTC CASSSRGSGSPPGEQFF
NA NA TRBJ1-2 TRBV28 TGTGCCAGCAGCCCCAACCCAGCCAGGATCTATGGCTACACCTTC CASSPNPARIYGYTF
NA NA TRBJ1-6 TRBV6-1 TGTGCCAGCAGTGATTACGATAGGGGTCGATCACCCCTCCACTTT CASSDYDRGRSPLHF
NA NA TRBJ1-3 TRBV5-4 TGTGCCAGCAGCGGAGAGAGATCTGGAAACACCATATATTTT CASSGERSGNTIYF
NA NA TRBJ2-7 TRBV21-1 TGTGCCAGCAGCAAATTACGGGACAGGTGCCCTTACGAGCAGTACTTC CASSKLRDRCPYEQYF
NA NA TRBJ2-1 TRBV21-1 TGTGCCAGCAGCAAAATTTTAAGCGGGAGGGCCAGGAGTGAGCAGTTCTTC CASSKILSGRARSEQFF
NA TRBD2 TRBJ2-7 TRBV2 TGTGCCAGCAGCTTAGCGGGGGGCGAGCAGTACTTC CASSLAGGEQYF
NA NA TRBJ2-3 TRBV5-1 TGCGCCAGCAGCTTGGCACCCAGGGTTGAAGATACGCAGTATTTT CASSLAPRVEDTQYF
NA TRBD1 TRBJ1-1 TRBV7-9 TGTGCCACTTTCTACCCGGGACAGGCGCCCATGAACACTGAAGCTTTCTTT CATFYPGQAPMNTEAFF
NA TRBD2 TRBJ2-7 TRBV5-5 TGTGCCAGCAGTCTGGGGACTAGCGGCTCCTACGAGCAGTACTTC CASSLGTSGSYEQYF
NA NA TRBJ1-1 TRBV2 TGTGCCAGCGGATCGGCTCCTGTGGACACTGAAGCTTTCTTT CASGSAPVDTEAFF
few TRBD1 TRBJ2-2 TRBV7-2 TGTGCCAGAGGACAGGGCCTGAACACCGGGGAGCTGTTTTTT CARGQGLNTGELFF
NA NA TRBJ1-2 TRBV5-4 TGTGCCAGCAGCTTGCGTTCGACAGTAGCTAACTATGGCTACACCTTC CASSLRSTVANYGYTF
NA NA TRBJ1-6 TRBV5-1 TGCGCCAGCAGCCCAAGACAGGATCTATCCACCTATAATTCACCCCTCCACTTT CASSPRQDLSTYNSPLHF
NA NA TRBJ1-3 TRBV10-3 TGTGCCATCAGTGAGTTGGCTGGATCCACTGGAAACACCATATATTTT CAISELAGSTGNTIYF
NA TRBD1 TRBJ1-2 TRBV18 TGTGCCAGCTCTACATCTACAGGGGGCAGTGTCTATGGCTACACCTTC CASSTSTGGSVYGYTF
NA NA TRBJ2-5 TRBV30 TGTGCCTGGAGCCCAGGGGCAAGGAACCAAGAGACCCAGTACTTC CAWSPGARNQETQYF
NA NA TRBJ2-7 TRBV28 TGTGCCAGCAGTTTGCTGGAGGGAATCAAGCAGTACTTC CASSLLEGIKQYF
NA TRBD2 TRBJ2-2 TRBV7-2 TGTGCCAGCAACTCGAGGGCTAGCGGGGATAACACCGGGGAGCTGTTTTTT CASNSRASGDNTGELFF
NA TRBD2 TRBJ2-5 TRBV5-1 TGCGCCAGCAGCTTGGCCTCCGCGGGAGAAGAGACCCAGTACTTC CASSLASAGEETQYF
NA NA TRBJ2-6 TRBV19 TGTGCCAGTACCACCCTAGGTGGGGCCAACGTCCTGACTTTC CASTTLGGANVLTF
few TRBD1 TRBJ1-1 TRBV9 TGTGCCAGCAGCGGAGGGGACAGCTTGAACACTGAAGCTTTCTTT CASSGGDSLNTEAFF
NA TRBD1 TRBJ1-1 TRBV7-8 TGTGCCAGCAGCCCGCGGACAGGGTATATGAACACTGAAGCTTTCTTT CASSPRTGYMNTEAFF
NA TRBD1 TRBJ1-5 TRBV19 TGTGCCAGTAGTGATTTGGGACAGAATCAGCCCCAGCATTTT CASSDLGQNQPQHF
NA NA TRBJ1-6 TRBV6-1 TGTGCCAGCAGAACAAGCCTCAGCCATAATTCACCCCTCCACTTT CASRTSLSHNSPLHF
NA NA TRBJ1-5 TRBV7-9 TGTGCCAGCAGCTTTGGGAATCAGCCCCAGCATTTT CASSFGNQPQHF
NA NA TRBJ1-6 TRBV5-1 TGCGCCAGCAGCTTGGGATTTGATTCACCCCTCCACTTT CASSLGFDSPLHF
NA NA TRBJ2-5 TRBV10-3 TGTGCCATCAGTCGACAGGAGAGGGAGACCCAGTACTTC CAISRQERETQYF
NA TRBD1 TRBJ1-1 TRBV4-1 TGCGCCAGCAGCCAAGGACAGGGATCCACTGAAGCTTTCTTT CASSQGQGSTEAFF
NA NA TRBJ1-1 TRBV7-8 TGTGCCAGCAGCTCCCAAGAAGGAACTGAAGCTTTCTTT CASSSQEGTEAFF
NA NA TRBJ1-4 TRBV9 TGTGCCAGCAGCGTAGAGGCTGGGGGAGGAGAAAAACTGTTTTTT CASSVEAGGGEKLFF
once NA TRBJ2-2 TRBV7-2 TGTGCCAGCAGCTCTTACACCGGGGAGCTGTTTTTT CASSSYTGELFF
NA NA TRBJ1-5 TRBV6-1 TGTGCCAGCGGGGTCGGGACTCAGCCCCAGCATTTT CASGVGTQPQHF
NA TRBD1 TRBJ1-6 TRBV19 TGTGCCAGCTCGGACAGGAGGGATTCACCCCTCCACTTT CASSDRRDSPLHF
NA NA TRBJ1-2 TRBV5-6 TGTGCCAGCAGCCGGACGGCGGGTGATGGCTACACCTTC CASSRTAGDGYTF
few NA TRBJ1-1 TRBV5-4 TGTGCCAGCAGCTTGGACAGGGTCGAAGCTTTCTTT CASSLDRVEAFF
NA TRBD2 TRBJ2-3 TRBV5-4 TGTGCCAGCAGCGGCGGGGGAGGCACAGATACGCAGTATTTT CASSGGGGTDTQYF
NA NA TRBJ2-1 TRBV5-6 TGTGCCAGCAGCTTGGCCGTTAGTACCTACAATGAGCAGTTCTTC CASSLAVSTYNEQFF
many NA TRBJ2-1 TRBV5-1 TGCGCCAGCAGCTTGTTTGGGGGCAATGAGCAGTTCTTC CASSLFGGNEQFF
NA TRBD2 TRBJ2-5 TRBV5-6 TGTGCCAGCAGCTTGGGGCGGGGGGGCCCCCAAGAGACCCAGTACTTC CASSLGRGGPQETQYF
NA NA TRBJ2-5 TRBV5-1 TGCGCCAGCAGCTTGGATGGCGGGTTTCGGGAGACCCAGTACTTC CASSLDGGFRETQYF
NA TRBD1 TRBJ1-4 TRBV5-1 TGCGCCAGCAGCACTGCCGGGACAGGGGCTGAAAAACTGTTTTTT CASSTAGTGAEKLFF
NA NA TRBJ2-3 TRBV11-1 TGTGCCAGCGGCTCTCTACTGGATACGCAGTATTTT CASGSLLDTQYF
NA NA TRBJ2-7 TRBV28 TGTGCCAGCAGTCCCTCCACCGGGACGGGGCAAGAGCAGTACTTC CASSPSTGTGQEQYF
once NA TRBJ1-2 TRBV7-3 TGTGCCAGCAGCTTAGGGTCGGGAAACTATGGCTACACCTTC CASSLGSGNYGYTF
NA NA TRBJ2-1 TRBV28 TGTGCCAGCAGTTTTAGGGGTAATCAGTTCTTC CASSFRGNQFF
NA NA TRBJ2-2 TRBV27 TGTGCCAGCAGGACCACCGGGGAGCTGTTTTTT CASRTTGELFF
NA TRBD2 TRBJ2-2 TRBV4-2 TGTGCGACGGGACTAGCGGGAGGCCCCGGGGAGCTGTTTTTT CATGLAGGPGELFF
few TRBD1 TRBJ1-6 TRBV27 TGTGCCACTCTACCGGTCGCGGGACAGGGTAATTCACCCCTCCACTTT CATLPVAGQGNSPLHF
NA TRBD1 TRBJ1-2 TRBV28 TGTGCCAGCACCCCGGGACAGGGTGGAATGGGGAGCGGCTACACCTTC CASTPGQGGMGSGYTF
few TRBD1 TRBJ1-6 TRBV15 TGTGCCACCAGCAGTTCCGGGACAGCGAATTCACCCCTCCACTTT CATSSSGTANSPLHF